The next 10 T cell receptor beta chains were all read from a single sample in a study of blood T cell repertoires in COVID-19. Sequenced by immunoSEQ multiplex PCR; TCRdb stores in-frame clones only, minus some. The sample contains a few hundred thousand clones, 85% to 90% of which appear only once. Sequenced: peripheral blood. These receptors were obtained from a human donor in a cohort sampled during active COVID-19.

The chain employs TRBV3-1 (or the pseudogene TRBV3-2) and TRBJ2-7; possibly TRBD1 for D (6 bases). This CDR3 region has 16 residues. CDR1 and CDR2 from the germline V gene are LGHDT and YNNKEL (reference sequence). The V gene lost 0 bases and the J gene lost 3 bases, with 15 bases spanning the gap. DNA for the CDR3: TGTGCCAGCAGCCAAGAAGGGGGATCAGGCGGCTACGAGCAGTACTTC. Translation: CASSQEGGSGGYEQYF.

This clone was seen a handful of times. The V call is TRBV4-1, the J call TRBJ1-1; 7 bases line up with TRBD1. V lost 0 bases, J lost 3 bases, and 4 bases stayed unmatched. From germline, CDR1 is MGHRA and CDR2 YSYEKL. The CDR3 covers 15 residues. CDR3 DNA: TGCGCCAGCAGCCAAGAACCCAGGGGGGACACTGAAGCTTTCTTT. Residues: CASSQEPRGDTEAFF.

This clone was observed a single time. The chain links TRBV7-2 to TRBJ2-1; D might be TRBD1 (6 bases). Germline V gene lookup returns CDR1 SGHTA and CDR2 FQGNSA. CDR3 size: 16 residues. Trimming removed 6 bases at V and 6 bases at J, with 21 bases between. The chain's CDR3 is CASRYLGGAGGNEQFF. CDR3 sequence (DNA): TGTGCCAGCAGATATCTAGGGGGAGCTGGGGGCAATGAGCAGTTCTTC.

The J gene is TRBJ2-3, the V gene TRBV30, with 11 bases aligning to TRBD1. V shed 6 bases, J shed 2 bases, and the junction held 13 bases outside the gene matches. Per the germline V gene, CDR1 is GTSNPN and CDR2 is SVGIG (reference sequence). This CDR3 comprises 17 residues. Here the CDR3 DNA reads TGTGCCTGTTTTTGGACAGGGGGCCTTCCAAACACAGATACGCAGTATTTT. Residues: CACFWTGGLPNTDTQYF.

The gene calls are TRBV9 and TRBJ2-7; TRBD1 is a possible D gene (5 bases). Germline V gives CDR1 SGDLS, CDR2 YYNGEE. This CDR3 is built from 14 residues. Trimming stripped 3 bases from V and 2 bases from J, with 12 bases between. CDR3 nucleotide sequence: TGTGCCAGCAGCGCCCTAAGACAGACCTACGAGCAGTACTTC. Translating gives CASSALRQTYEQYF.

Note on this clone: An end of the junction does not agree with germline; a read error may underlie this. This chain links TRBV7-7 with TRBJ2-2; 10 bases align to TRBD1. There are 15 residues in the CDR3. CDR1 is SSHAT, CDR2 FNYEAQ, per germline (reference sequence). Here the CDR3 reads CASSVGTGVSGELFF. DNA of the CDR3: TGTGCTAGCAGCGTAGGGACAGGGGTATCCGGGGAGCTGTTTTTT.

This chain uses TRBV7-6 with TRBJ2-2; the D gene is possibly TRBD2 (6 bases). CDR1 and CDR2 from the germline V gene are SGHVS and FNYEAQ. The CDR3 length is 16 residues. V was cut by 1 base and J by 2 bases, with 11 bases left in between. The CDR3 spells CASSLGSSANTGELFF. In DNA, the CDR3 is TGTGCCAGCAGCTTAGGTTCTAGCGCCAACACCGGGGAGCTGTTTTTT. The full variable domain, its missing parts supplied by reference TRBV7-6 and TRBJ2-2, is GAGVSQSPRYKVTKRGQDVALRCDPISGHVSLYWYRQALGQGPEFLTYFNYEAQQDKSGLPNDRFSAERPEGSISTLTIQRTEQRDSAMYRCASSLGSSANTGELFFGEGSRLTVL.

The chain's CDR3 is CASSLGSTSSGYGYTF. CDR3 sequence (DNA): TGTGCCAGCAGCTTAGGTTCGACCTCAAGCGGATATGGCTACACCTTC. This chain links TRBV7-6 with TRBJ1-2, with D unresolved. V was trimmed by 1 base and J by 5 bases, leaving 17 bases between them. The length of the CDR3 is 16 residues. Germline V lookup: CDR1 SGHVS, CDR2 FNYEAQ.

The chain recombines TRBV30 with TRBJ2-2; TRBD2 aligns across 8 bases. The germline gives CDR1 GTSNPN, CDR2 SVGIG (reference sequence). J was trimmed by 6 bases and V by 5 bases; bases with no gene match: 8. This CDR3 is 14 amino acids long. The chain's CDR3 is CAWHRGGSAGELFF. The DNA for the CDR3 is TGTGCCTGGCATCGGGGGGGCAGCGCCGGGGAGCTGTTTTTT.

The chain links TRBV11-3 to TRBJ2-3; D is unresolved. Germline V gene data show CDR1 as SGHNT and CDR2 as YENEEA. V lost 4 bases and J lost 2, with 4 bases in between. The CDR3 has 12 amino acids. Here the CDR3 reads CASSSFTDTQYF. Written as DNA, the CDR3 is TGTGCCAGCAGCTCCTTCACAGATACGCAGTATTTT.